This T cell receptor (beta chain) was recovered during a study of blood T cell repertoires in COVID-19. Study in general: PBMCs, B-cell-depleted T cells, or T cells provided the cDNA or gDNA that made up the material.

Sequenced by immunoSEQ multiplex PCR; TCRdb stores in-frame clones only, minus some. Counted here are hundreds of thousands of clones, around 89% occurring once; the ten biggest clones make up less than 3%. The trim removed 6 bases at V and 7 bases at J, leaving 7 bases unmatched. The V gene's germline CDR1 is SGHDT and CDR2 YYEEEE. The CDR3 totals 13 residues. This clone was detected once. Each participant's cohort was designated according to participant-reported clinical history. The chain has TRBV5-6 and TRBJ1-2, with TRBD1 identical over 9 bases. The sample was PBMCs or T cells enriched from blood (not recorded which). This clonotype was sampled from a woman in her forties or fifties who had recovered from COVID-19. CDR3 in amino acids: CASIQDRGRGYTF. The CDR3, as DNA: TGTGCCAGCATCCAGGACAGGGGCCGTGGCTACACCTTC.